The clone carrying this T cell receptor beta chain was observed a few times. Its specificity is not known. A single record per CDR3 protein comes from TCRdb applying MiXCR to the multiplex PCR reads. The sample shows roughly 120,000 distinct CDR3 sequences, 20% of them seen only once. The entry originates in a study of breast tumors, draining lymph nodes, adjacent tissues. Study findings and constraints: Tumor repertoires ranked between lymph nodes and nontumor tissue in diversity, with V and J gene preferences.

Breast cancer patients provided tissue from their axillary draining lymph nodes. In germline, CDR1 is DFQATT, CDR2 SNEGSKA (reference sequence). V gave up 6 bases and J gave up 2 bases; unmatched junction bases: 6. This CDR3 contains 14 residues. The sequenced sample was axillary lymph node tissue. The rearrangement links TRBV20-1 to TRBJ2-5; 10 bases agree with TRBD1. The clonotype was recovered from a female donor with breast cancer. Some clones in this sample may be carry-over from other donors' samples. CDR3 protein: CSAWDRGGQETQYF. The CDR3 bases are TGCAGTGCATGGGACAGGGGTGGGCAAGAGACCCAGTACTTC.